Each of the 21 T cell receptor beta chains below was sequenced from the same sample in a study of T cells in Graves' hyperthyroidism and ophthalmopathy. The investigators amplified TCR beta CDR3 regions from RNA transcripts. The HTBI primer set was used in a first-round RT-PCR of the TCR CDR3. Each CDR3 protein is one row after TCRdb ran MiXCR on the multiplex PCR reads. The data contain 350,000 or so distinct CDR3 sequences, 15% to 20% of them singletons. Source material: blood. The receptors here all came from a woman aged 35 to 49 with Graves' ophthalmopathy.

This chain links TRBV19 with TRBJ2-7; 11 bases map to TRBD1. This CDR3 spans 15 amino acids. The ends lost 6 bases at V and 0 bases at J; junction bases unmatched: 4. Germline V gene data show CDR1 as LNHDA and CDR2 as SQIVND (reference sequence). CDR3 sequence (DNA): TGTGCCAGTAGCGCGGACAGGGGGCACTCCTACGAGCAGTACTTC. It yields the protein CASSADRGHSYEQYF.

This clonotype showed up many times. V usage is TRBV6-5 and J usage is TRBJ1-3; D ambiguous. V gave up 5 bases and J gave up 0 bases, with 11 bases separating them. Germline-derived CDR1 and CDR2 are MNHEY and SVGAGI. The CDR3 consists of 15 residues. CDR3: CASSDQINSGNTIYF. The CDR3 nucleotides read TGTGCCAGCAGTGATCAGATTAACTCTGGAAACACCATATATTTT.

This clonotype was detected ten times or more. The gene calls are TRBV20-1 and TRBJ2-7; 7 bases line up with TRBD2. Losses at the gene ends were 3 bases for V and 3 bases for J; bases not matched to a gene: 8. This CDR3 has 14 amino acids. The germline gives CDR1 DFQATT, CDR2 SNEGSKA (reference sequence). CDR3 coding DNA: TGCAGTGCTAGGGTGGGAGGGGTCGGCTACGAGCAGTACTTC. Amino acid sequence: CSARVGGVGYEQYF.

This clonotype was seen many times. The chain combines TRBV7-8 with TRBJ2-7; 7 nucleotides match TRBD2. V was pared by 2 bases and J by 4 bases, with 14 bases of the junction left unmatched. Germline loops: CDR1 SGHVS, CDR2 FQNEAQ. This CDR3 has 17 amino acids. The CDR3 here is CASSLRKLGGIRYEQYF. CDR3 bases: TGTGCCAGCAGCTTAAGGAAGTTGGGGGGGATCCGATACGAGCAGTACTTC.

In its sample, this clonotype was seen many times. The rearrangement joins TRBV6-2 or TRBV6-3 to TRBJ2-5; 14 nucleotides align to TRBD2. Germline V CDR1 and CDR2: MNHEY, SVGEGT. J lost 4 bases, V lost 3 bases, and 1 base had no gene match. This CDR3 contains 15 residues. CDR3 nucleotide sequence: TGTGCCAGCAGTTATGGGACTAGCGGGAGAGAGACCCAGTACTTC. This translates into CASSYGTSGRETQYF.

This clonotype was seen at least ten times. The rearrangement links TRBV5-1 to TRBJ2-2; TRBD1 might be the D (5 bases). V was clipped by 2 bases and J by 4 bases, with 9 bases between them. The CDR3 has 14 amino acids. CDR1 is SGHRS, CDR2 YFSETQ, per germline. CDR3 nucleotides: TGCGCCAGCAGCTTATCAGGGTTCACCGGGGAGCTGTTTTTT. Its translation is CASSLSGFTGELFF. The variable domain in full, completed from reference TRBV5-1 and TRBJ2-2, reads KAGVTQTPRYLIKTRGQQVTLSCSPISGHRSVSWYQQTPGQGLQFLFEYFSETQRNKGNFPGRFSGRQFSNSRSEMNVSTLELGDSALYLCASSLSGFTGELFFGEGSRLTVL.

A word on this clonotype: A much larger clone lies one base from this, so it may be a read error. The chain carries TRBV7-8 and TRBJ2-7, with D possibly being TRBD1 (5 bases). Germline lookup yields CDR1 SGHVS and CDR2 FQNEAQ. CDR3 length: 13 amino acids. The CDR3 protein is CGSHDRGSYEQYF. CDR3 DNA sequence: TGTGGCAGCCATGACAGAGGATCCTACGAGCAGTACTTC.

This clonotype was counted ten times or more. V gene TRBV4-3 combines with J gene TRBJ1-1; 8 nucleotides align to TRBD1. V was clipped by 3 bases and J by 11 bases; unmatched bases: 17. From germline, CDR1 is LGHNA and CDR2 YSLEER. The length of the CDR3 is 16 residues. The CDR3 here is CASSHLYRTGGKDAFF. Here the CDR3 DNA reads TGCGCCAGCAGCCATCTTTACCGAACAGGGGGTAAAGATGCTTTCTTT.

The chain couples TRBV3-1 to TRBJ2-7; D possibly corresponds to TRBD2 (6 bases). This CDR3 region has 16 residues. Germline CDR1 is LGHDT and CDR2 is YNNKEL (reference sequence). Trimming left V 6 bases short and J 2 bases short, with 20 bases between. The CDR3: CASSSKLVAAAYEQYF. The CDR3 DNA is TGTGCCAGCAGTTCTAAATTGGTAGCGGCAGCCTACGAGCAGTACTTC.

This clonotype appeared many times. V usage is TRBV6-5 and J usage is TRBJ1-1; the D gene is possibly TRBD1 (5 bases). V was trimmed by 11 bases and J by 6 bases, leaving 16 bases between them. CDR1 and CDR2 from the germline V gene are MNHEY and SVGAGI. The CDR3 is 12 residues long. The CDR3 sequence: CAGPSGSSEAFF. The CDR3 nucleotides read TGTGCCGGACCCTCAGGGTCTTCTGAAGCTTTCTTT.

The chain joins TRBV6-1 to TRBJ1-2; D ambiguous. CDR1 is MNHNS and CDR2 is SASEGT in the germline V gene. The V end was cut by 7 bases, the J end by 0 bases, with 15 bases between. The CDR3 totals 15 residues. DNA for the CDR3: TGTGCCAGCATCGTCGGGCATAACTCTAACTATGGCTACACCTTC. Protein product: CASIVGHNSNYGYTF.

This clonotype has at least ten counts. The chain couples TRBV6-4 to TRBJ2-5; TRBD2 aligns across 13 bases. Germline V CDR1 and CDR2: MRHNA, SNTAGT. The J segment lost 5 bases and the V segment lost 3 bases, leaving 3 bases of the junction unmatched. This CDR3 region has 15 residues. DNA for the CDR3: TGTGCCAGCAGTGAAACTAGCGGGAGGGGCGAGACCCAGTACTTC. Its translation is CASSETSGRGETQYF.

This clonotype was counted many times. CDR3 amino acids: CASTEDWTGRKFRGYTF. The CDR3 DNA follows: TGTGCCAGCACCGAGGACTGGACAGGGAGGAAGTTCCGCGGCTACACCTTC. This rearrangement joins TRBV12-3 or TRBV12-4 to TRBJ1-2, with TRBD1 identical over 8 bases. This CDR3 is 17 amino acids long. Trimming removed 7 bases from V and 8 bases from J; junction bases left unmatched: 21.

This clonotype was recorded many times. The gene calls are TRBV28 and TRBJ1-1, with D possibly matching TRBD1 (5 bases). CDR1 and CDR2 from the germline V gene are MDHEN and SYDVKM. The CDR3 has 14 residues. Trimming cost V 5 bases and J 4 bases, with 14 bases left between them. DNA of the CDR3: TGTGCCAGCAGTCGGCAGGGTTCGGCCACTGAAGCTTTCTTT. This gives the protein CASSRQGSATEAFF.

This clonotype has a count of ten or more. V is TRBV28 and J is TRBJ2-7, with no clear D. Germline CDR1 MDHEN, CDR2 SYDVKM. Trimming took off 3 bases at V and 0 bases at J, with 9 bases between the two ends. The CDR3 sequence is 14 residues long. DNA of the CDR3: TGTGCCAGCAGTTTTTCACCTTCCTCCTACGAGCAGTACTTC. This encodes CASSFSPSSYEQYF. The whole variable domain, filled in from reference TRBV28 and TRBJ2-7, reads DVKVTQSSRYLVKRTGEKVFLECVQDMDHENMFWYRQDPGLGLRLIYFSYDVKMKEKGDIPEGYSVSREKKERFSLILESASTNQTSMYLCASSFSPSSYEQYFGPGTRLTVT.

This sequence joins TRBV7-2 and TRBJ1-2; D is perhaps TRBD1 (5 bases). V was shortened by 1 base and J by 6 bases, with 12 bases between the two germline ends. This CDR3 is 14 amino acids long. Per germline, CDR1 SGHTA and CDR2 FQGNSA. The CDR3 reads CASSLGAVGDGYTF. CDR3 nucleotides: TGTGCCAGCAGCTTAGGGGCAGTAGGGGATGGCTACACCTTC.

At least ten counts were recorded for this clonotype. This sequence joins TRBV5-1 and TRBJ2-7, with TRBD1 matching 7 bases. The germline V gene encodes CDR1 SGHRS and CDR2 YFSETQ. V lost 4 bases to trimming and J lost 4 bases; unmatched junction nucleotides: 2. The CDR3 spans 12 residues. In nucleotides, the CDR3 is TGCGCCAGCAGCGGCAGGGGGTACGAGCAGTACTTC. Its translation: CASSGRGYEQYF.

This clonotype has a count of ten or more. CDR3 region: CASKESGGSGNQPQHF. The CDR3 DNA follows: TGTGCCAGCAAGGAAAGTGGGGGGAGCGGCAATCAGCCCCAGCATTTT. This chain connects TRBV6-2 or TRBV6-3 to TRBJ1-5; possible D gene TRBD1, 5 bases. Between the trimmed V and J ends, which lost 7 bases and 2 bases, there was a span of 18 bases. Per germline, CDR1 MNHEY and CDR2 SVGEGT. This CDR3 comprises 16 residues.

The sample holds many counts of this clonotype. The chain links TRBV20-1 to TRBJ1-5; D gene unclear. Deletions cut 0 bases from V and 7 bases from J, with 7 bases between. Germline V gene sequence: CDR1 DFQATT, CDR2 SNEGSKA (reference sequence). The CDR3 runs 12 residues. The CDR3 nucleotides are TGCAGTGCTAGAGACGAGGGACAGCCCCAGCATTTT. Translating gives CSARDEGQPQHF.

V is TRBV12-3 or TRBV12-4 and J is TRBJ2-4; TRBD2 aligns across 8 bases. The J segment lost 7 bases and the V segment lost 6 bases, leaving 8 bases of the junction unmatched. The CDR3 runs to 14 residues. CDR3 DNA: TGTGCCAGCAGCATACCCGGGGGGGGCAACATTCAGTACTTC. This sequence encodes CASSIPGGGNIQYF.

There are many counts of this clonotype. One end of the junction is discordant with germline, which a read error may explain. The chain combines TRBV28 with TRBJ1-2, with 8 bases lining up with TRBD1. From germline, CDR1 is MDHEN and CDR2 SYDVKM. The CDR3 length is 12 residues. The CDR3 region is CASSLLQGGYIF. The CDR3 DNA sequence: TGTGCCAGCAGTTTATTACAGGGGGGCTACATCTTC.